The rows below give T cell receptor beta chains drawn from one sample of a study of CD8+ T cells in alopecia areata. Measured with immunoSEQ multiplex PCR; TCRdb has only the in-frame clones, and not every one. The sample includes roughly 190,000 clones, 60% of them seen just once. The sample was CD4+ T cells sorted from blood, taken at week 4, from a patient treated with tofacitinib. All receptors derive from a human donor with alopecia areata. The CDR3 runs from the conserved cysteine through the conserved F or W.

.	TRBV10-3	CAIGDYEQYF
TRBJ2-7	TRBV20-1	CSASPGSEQYF
TRBJ2-7	TRBV30	CAWSEGLPYEQHF
TRBJ2-5	TRBV11-2	CASSPRSGRWAETQYF
TRBJ2-7	TRBV5-1	CASSLGGVEQYF
TRBJ2-5	TRBV30	CAWSIRPETQYF
TRBJ1-2	TRBV5-1	CASRLRAGYTF
TRBJ2-7	TRBV5-1	CASSLGLNYEQYF
TRBJ1-2	TRBV14	CASSQGGYGYTF
TRBJ2-3	TRBV29-1	CSVGREGDTQYF
TRBJ2-6	TRBV4-3	CASSQWAGSGANVLTF
TRBJ1-5	TRBV9	CASSVTGQGLEPQHF
TRBJ1-5	TRBV25-1	CASSESGRGDNQPQHF
TRBJ2-5	TRBV11-2	CASSRSGGGRKTQYF
TRBJ2-6	TRBV4-2	CASSQDLSGSSGANVLTF